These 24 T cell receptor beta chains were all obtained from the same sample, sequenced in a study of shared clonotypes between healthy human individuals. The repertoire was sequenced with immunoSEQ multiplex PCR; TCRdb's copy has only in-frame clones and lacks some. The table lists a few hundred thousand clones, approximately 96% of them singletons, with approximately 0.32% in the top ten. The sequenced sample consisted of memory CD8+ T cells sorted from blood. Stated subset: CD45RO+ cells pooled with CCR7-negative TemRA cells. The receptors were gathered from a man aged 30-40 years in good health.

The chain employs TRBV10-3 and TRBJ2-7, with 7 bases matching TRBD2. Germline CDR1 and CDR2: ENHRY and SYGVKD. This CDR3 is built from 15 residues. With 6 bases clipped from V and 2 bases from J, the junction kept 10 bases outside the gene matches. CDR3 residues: CAISPGGLAAYEQYF. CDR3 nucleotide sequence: TGTGCCATCAGCCCCGGAGGGCTAGCGGCCTACGAGCAGTACTTC.

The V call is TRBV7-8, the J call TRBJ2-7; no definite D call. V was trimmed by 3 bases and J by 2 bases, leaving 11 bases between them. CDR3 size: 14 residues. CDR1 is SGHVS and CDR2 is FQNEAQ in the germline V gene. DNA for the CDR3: TGTGCCAGCAGCTTGGCAGCGCAAACCTACGAGCAGTACTTC. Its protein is CASSLAAQTYEQYF.

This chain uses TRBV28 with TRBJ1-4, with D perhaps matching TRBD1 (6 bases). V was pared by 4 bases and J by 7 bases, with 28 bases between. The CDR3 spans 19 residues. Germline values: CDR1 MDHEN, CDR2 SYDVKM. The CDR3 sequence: CASSSLPWTVRARVEKLFF. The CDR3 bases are TGTGCCAGCAGTTCACTCCCCTGGACAGTAAGAGCCCGGGTTGAAAAACTGTTTTTT.

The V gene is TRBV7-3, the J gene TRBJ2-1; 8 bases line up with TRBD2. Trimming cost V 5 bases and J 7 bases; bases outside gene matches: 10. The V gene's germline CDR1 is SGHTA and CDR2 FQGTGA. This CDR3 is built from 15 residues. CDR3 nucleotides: TGTGCCAGCAGCCGGAAGGTAGCGGGGATGAATGAGCAGTTCTTC. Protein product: CASSRKVAGMNEQFF.

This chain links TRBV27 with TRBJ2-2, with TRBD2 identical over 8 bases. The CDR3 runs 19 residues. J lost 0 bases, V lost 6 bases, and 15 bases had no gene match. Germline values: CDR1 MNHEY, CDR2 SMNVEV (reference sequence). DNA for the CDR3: TGTGCCAGCAGCCGACTGGGGGATAGCGGGATCGCGAACACCGGGGAGCTGTTTTTT. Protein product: CASSRLGDSGIANTGELFF.

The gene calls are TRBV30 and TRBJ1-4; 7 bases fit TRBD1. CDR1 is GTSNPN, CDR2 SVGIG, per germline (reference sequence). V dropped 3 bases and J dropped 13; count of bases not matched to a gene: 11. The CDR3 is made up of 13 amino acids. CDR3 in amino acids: CAWSLRRGLGLFF. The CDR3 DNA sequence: TGTGCCTGGAGCCTACGAAGGGGGCTGGGACTGTTTTTT. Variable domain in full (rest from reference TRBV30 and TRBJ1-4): SQTIHQWPATLVQPVGSPLSLECTVEGTSNPNLYWYRQAAGRGLQLLFYSVGIGQISSEVPQNLSASRPQDRQFILSSKKLLLSDSGFYLCAWSLRRGLGLFFGSGTQLSVL.

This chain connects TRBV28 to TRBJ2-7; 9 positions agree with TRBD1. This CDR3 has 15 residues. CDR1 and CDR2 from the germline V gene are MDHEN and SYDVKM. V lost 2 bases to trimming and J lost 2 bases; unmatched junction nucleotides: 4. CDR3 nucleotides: TGTGCCAGCAGTTTACCCGGGACAGGGACCTACGAGCAGTACTTC. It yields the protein CASSLPGTGTYEQYF.

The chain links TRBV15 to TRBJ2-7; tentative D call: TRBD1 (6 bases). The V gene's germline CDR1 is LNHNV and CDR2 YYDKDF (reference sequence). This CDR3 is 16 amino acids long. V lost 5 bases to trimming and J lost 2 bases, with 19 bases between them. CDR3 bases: TGTGCCACCAGCTCAAGAGGGGGTGAGCCTCCCTACGAGCAGTACTTC. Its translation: CATSSRGGEPPYEQYF.

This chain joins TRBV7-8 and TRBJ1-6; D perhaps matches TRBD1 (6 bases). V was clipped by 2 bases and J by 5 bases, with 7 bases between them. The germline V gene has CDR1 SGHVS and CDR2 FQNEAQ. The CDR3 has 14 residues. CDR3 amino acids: CASSLTGNNSPLHF. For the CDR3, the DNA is TGTGCCAGCAGCTTAACAGGGAATAATTCACCCCTCCACTTT.

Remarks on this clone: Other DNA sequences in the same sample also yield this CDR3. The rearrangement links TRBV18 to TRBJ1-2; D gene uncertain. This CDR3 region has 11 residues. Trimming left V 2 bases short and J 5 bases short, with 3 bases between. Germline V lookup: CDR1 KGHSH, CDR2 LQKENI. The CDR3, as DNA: TGTGCCAGCTCACCAGGGTATGGCTACACCTTC. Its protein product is CASSPGYGYTF.

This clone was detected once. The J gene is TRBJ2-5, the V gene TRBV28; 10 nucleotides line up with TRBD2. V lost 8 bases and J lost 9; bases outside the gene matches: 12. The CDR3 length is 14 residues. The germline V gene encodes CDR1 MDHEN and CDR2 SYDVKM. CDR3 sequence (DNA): TGTGCCAGCTCGGGAGGGACTAGCGAAGGGGCCCAGTACTTC. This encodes CASSGGTSEGAQYF.

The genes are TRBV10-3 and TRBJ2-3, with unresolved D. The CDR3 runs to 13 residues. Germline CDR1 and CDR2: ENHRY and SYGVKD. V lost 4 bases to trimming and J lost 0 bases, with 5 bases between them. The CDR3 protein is CAISVGSTDTQYF. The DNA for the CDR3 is TGTGCCATCAGTGTTGGGAGCACAGATACGCAGTATTTT.

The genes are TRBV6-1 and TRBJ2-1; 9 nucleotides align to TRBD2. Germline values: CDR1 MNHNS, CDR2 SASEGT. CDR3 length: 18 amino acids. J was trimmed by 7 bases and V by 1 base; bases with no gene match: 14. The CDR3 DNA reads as TGTGCCAGCAGTGAAGGGACTAGCGCCTCGATATATGTTAATGAGCAGTTCTTC. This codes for CASSEGTSASIYVNEQFF.

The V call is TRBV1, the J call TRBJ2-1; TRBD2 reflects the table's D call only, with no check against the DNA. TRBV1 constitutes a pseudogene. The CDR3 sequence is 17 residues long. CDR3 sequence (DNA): TGCACCAGCAGCCAAAACTCACTAGCGGGGTTAGTGGATGAGCAGTTCTTC. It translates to CTSSQNSLAGLVDEQFF.

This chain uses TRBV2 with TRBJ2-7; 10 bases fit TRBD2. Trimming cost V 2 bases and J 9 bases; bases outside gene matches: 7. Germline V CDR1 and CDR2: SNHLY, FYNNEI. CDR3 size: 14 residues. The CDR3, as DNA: TGTGCCAGCAGTGAAATGCTAGCGGGAGCGAGGCAGTACTTC. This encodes CASSEMLAGARQYF.

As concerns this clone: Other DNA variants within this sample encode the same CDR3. CDR3 protein: CASSPSAYNEQFF. As DNA, the CDR3 is TGTGCCAGCTCACCTAGTGCCTACAATGAGCAGTTCTTC. The chain has TRBV18 and TRBJ2-1; D gene uncertain. The germline gives CDR1 KGHSH, CDR2 LQKENI. The ends were cut back, 3 bases at V and 2 bases at J, with 5 bases in the middle. The CDR3 spans 13 residues.

The CDR3 bases are TGTGCCAGCAGTGGAGGGTCTCTAGCGACTAGCGGGGCTTACGAGCAGTACTTC. It translates to CASSGGSLATSGAYEQYF. This chain connects TRBV2 to TRBJ2-7; 11 bases are a match to TRBD2. The CDR3 runs 18 residues. Looked up from germline, CDR1 is SNHLY and CDR2 is FYNNEI. The ends lost 4 bases at V and 4 bases at J; junction bases unmatched: 15.

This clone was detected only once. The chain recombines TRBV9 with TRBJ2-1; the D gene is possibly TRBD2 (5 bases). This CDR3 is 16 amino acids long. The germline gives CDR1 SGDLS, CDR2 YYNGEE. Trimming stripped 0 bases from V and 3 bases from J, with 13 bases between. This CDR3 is CASSVAASPNYNEQFF. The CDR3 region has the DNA TGTGCCAGCAGCGTAGCTGCTAGCCCAAACTACAATGAGCAGTTCTTC.

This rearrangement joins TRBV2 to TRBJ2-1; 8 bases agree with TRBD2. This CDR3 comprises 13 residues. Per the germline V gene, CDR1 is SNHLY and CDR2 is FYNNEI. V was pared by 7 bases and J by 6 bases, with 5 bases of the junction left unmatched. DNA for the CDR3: TGTGCCAGCATGGGGACTAGAGGCAATGAGCAGTTCTTC. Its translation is CASMGTRGNEQFF.

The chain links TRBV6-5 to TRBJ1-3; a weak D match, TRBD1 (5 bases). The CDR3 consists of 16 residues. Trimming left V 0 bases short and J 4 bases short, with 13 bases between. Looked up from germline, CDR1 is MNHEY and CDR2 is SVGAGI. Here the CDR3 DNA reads TGTGCCAGCAGTTACTCGAGCAGGGTTGCGGGAAACACCATATATTTT. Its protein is CASSYSSRVAGNTIYF.

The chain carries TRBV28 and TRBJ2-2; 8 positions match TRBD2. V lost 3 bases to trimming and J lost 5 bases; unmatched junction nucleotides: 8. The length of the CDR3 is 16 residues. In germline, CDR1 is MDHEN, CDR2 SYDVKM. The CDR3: CASSLDSGRRTGELFF. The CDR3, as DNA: TGTGCCAGCAGTTTGGACAGCGGGAGAAGGACCGGGGAGCTGTTTTTT.

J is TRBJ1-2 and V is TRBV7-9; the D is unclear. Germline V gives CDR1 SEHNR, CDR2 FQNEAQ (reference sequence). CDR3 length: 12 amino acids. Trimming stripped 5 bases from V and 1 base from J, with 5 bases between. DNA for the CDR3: TGTGCCAGCAGCGACAATAACTATGGCTACACCTTC. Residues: CASSDNNYGYTF.

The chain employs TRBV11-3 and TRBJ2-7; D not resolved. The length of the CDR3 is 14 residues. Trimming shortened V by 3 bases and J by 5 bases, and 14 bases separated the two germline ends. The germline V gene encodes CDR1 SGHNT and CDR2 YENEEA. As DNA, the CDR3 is TGTGCCAGCAGCTTTAGGTCCCCTAGTCACGAGCAGTACTTC. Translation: CASSFRSPSHEQYF. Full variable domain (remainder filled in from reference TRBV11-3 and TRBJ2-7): EAGVVQSPRYKIIEKKQPVAFWCNPISGHNTLYWYLQNLGQGPELLIRYENEEAVDDSQLPKDRFSAERLKGVDSTLKIQPAELGDSAVYLCASSFRSPSHEQYFGPGTRLTVT.

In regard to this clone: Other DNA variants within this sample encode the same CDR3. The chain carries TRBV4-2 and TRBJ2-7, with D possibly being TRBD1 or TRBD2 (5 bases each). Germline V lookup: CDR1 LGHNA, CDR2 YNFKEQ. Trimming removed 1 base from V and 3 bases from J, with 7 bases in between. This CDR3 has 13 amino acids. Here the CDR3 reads CASSQGGVYEQYF. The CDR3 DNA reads TGTGCCAGCAGCCAAGGAGGGGTCTACGAGCAGTACTTC.